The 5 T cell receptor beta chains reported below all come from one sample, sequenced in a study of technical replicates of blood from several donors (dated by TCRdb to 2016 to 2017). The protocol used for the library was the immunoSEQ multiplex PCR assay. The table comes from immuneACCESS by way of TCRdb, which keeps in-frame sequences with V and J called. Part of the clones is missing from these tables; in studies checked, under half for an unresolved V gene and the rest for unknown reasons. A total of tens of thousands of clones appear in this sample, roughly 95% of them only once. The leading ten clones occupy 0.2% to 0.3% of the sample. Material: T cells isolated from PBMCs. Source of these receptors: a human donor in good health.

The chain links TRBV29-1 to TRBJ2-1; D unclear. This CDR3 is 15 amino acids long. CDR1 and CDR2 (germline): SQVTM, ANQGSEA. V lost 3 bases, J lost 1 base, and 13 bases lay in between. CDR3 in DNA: TGCAGCGTTGAGATTGATGAGTATTCCTACAATGAGCAGTTCTTC. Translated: CSVEIDEYSYNEQFF.

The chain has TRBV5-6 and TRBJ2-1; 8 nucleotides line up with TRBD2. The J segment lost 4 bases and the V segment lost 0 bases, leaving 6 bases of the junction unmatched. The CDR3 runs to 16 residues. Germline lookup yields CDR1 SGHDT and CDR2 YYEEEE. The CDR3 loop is CASSLDRGGRYNEQFF. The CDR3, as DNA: TGTGCCAGCAGCTTGGACCGGGGGGGACGGTACAATGAGCAGTTCTTC.

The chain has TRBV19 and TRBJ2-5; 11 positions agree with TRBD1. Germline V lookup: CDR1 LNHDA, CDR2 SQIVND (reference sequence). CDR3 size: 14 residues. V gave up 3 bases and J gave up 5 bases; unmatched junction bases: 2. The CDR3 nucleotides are TGTGCCAGTAGTATCCGGACAGGGGGCGAGACCCAGTACTTC. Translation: CASSIRTGGETQYF.

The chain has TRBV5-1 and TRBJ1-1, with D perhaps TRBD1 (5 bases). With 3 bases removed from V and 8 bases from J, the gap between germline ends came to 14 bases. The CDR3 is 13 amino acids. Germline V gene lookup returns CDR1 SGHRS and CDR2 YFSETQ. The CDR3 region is CASSSGHLIEAFF. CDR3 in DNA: TGCGCCAGCAGCTCCGGACACCTTATAGAAGCTTTCTTT.

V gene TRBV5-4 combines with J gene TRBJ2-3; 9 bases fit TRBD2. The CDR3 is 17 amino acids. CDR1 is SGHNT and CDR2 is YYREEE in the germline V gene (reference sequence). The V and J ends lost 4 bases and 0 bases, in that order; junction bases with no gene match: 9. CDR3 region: CASSPNPSGVSTDTQYF. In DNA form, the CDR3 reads TGTGCCAGCAGCCCAAACCCTAGCGGGGTAAGCACAGATACGCAGTATTTT.